These 21 T cell receptor beta chains were sequenced from one sample in a study of neurological immune-mediated disorders (dated by TCRdb to about 2019). The library was produced with 5' RACE. The sample was run on an Illumina HiSeq 2500. The raw public data were reprocessed by TCRdb itself: fastp quality trimming at Q25, MiXCR clonotype calling, in-frame beta chains only. Identical CDR3 proteins give one entry, which carries the most common genes and DNA. Present in this sample are approximately 46,000 distinct CDR3 sequences, 3% to 3.5% of which were seen just once. The ten largest clonotypes hold more than 12% of the sample. Sequenced material: PBMCs. These receptors were collected from a woman aged 45-59 years with multiple sclerosis.

This clonotype was found many times. The chain links TRBV12-3 or TRBV12-4 to TRBJ2-3, with a tentative D call TRBD2 (5 bases). Between the trimmed V and J ends, which lost 4 bases and 8 bases, there was a span of 10 bases. The CDR3 runs 12 residues. The DNA of the CDR3 is TGTGCCAGCAGTTCCGGGGTCGGTACGCAGTATTTT. Residues: CASSSGVGTQYF.

This clonotype appeared many times. V is TRBV7-8 and J is TRBJ2-5, with 11 bases fitting TRBD1. The CDR3 runs 17 residues. Per germline, CDR1 SGHVS and CDR2 FQNEAQ. The trim removed 5 bases at V and 6 bases at J, leaving 14 bases unmatched. CDR3 amino acids: CASSPPLRTGGLKTQYF. The CDR3, as DNA: TGTGCCAGCAGCCCCCCGTTAAGGACAGGGGGCCTCAAGACCCAGTACTTC.

This clonotype was recorded at least ten times. The rearrangement joins TRBV5-1 to TRBJ1-5, with unresolved D. Germline loops: CDR1 SGHRS, CDR2 YFSETQ. CDR3 length: 14 amino acids. V was pared by 0 bases and J by 9 bases, with 13 bases between. The CDR3 is CASSLDPGPGPQHF. CDR3 in DNA: TGCGCCAGCAGCTTGGACCCCGGCCCGGGGCCCCAGCATTTT.

This clonotype appeared many times. V usage is TRBV20-1 and J usage is TRBJ2-2; 7 bases line up with TRBD2. Germline CDR1 DFQATT, CDR2 SNEGSKA (reference sequence). This CDR3 spans 13 amino acids. The ends lost 5 bases at V and 3 bases at J; junction bases unmatched: 3. The CDR3 region has the DNA TGCAGTGCTCCCGGACTAGACACCGGGGAGCTGTTTTTT. It codes for CSAPGLDTGELFF.

This clonotype was seen ten or more times. This chain uses TRBV5-1 with TRBJ2-5, with D perhaps TRBD1 or TRBD2 (5 bases each). This CDR3 is 15 amino acids long. Germline CDR1 and CDR2: SGHRS and YFSETQ. Trimming pared 7 bases from V and 5 bases from J, leaving 21 bases between. This chain's CDR3 is CASHLGDHGWETQYF. The CDR3 coding sequence is TGCGCCAGCCACCTTGGGGACCACGGGTGGGAGACCCAGTACTTC.

This clonotype was seen repeatedly, ten times or more. This chain links TRBV12-3 or TRBV12-4 with TRBJ2-2; tentatively, D is TRBD1 or TRBD2 (5 bases each). The CDR3 has 13 residues. Trimming cost V 6 bases and J 4 bases, with 9 bases left between them. The CDR3 loop is CASSRDRTGELFF. CDR3 nucleotides: TGTGCCAGCAGCCGGGACCGCACCGGGGAGCTGTTTTTT.

In this sample, this clonotype turned up many times. The CDR3 here is CASSYSPLEAFF. CDR3 nucleotide sequence: TGTGCCAGCAGTTACAGTCCATTGGAAGCTTTCTTT. The chain joins TRBV2 to TRBJ1-1; no clear D. Trimming took off 5 bases at V and 8 bases at J, with 12 bases between the two ends. This CDR3 has 12 amino acids. Per the germline V gene, CDR1 is SNHLY and CDR2 is FYNNEI.

This clonotype was seen repeatedly, ten times or more. This chain joins TRBV2 and TRBJ2-2; D possibly corresponds to TRBD1 (5 bases). The V and J ends lost 2 bases and 1 base respectively, with 11 bases between them. The CDR3 covers 16 residues. From germline, CDR1 is SNHLY and CDR2 FYNNEI. The CDR3 loop is CASSEFGQGNTGELFF. CDR3 nucleotide sequence: TGTGCCAGCAGTGAATTTGGGCAGGGGAACACCGGGGAGCTGTTTTTT.

This clonotype appeared many times. The gene calls are TRBV7-2 and TRBJ2-5; D is unclear. V shed 1 base and J shed 5 bases, with 11 bases lying between them. The CDR3 is 14 residues long. Germline V gene data show CDR1 as SGHTA and CDR2 as FQGNSA. The CDR3 DNA reads as TGTGCCAGCAGCTTAGGGGTCCATGGGGAGACCCAGTACTTC. Translating gives CASSLGVHGETQYF.

This clonotype was counted at least ten times. The chain recombines TRBV20-1 with TRBJ2-3, with 16 positions matching TRBD2. V was pared by 0 bases and J by 2 bases, with 5 bases of the junction left unmatched. CDR1 is DFQATT and CDR2 is SNEGSKA in the germline V gene (reference sequence). There are 18 residues in the CDR3. DNA of the CDR3: TGCAGTGCTAGAGACGGGACTAGCGGGAGGGTCTCCACAGATACGCAGTATTTT. Residues: CSARDGTSGRVSTDTQYF.

This clonotype came up many times. This rearrangement joins TRBV6-1 to TRBJ1-4; D ambiguous. CDR3 size: 15 residues. V lost 3 bases to trimming and J lost 5 bases, with 13 bases between them. The germline CDR1 and CDR2 sequences are MNHNS and SASEGT. CDR3 DNA sequence: TGTGCCAGCAGTGATAGAGGCAGAGAAAATGAAAAACTGTTTTTT. Translation gives CASSDRGRENEKLFF.

The chain links TRBV20-1 to TRBJ2-3, with 7 positions matching TRBD1. V dropped 1 base and J dropped 3; count of bases not matched to a gene: 4. The germline CDR1 and CDR2 sequences are DFQATT and SNEGSKA (reference sequence). The CDR3 runs 14 residues. The CDR3 DNA reads TGCAGTGCTAGAGTTTCACAGGGGACAGATACGCAGTATTTT. This sequence encodes CSARVSQGTDTQYF.

This clonotype was seen repeatedly, ten times or more. V is TRBV11-2 and J is TRBJ1-1; the D is unclear. V lost 0 bases to trimming and J lost 4 bases, with 15 bases between them. The length of the CDR3 is 16 residues. The germline gives CDR1 SGHAT, CDR2 FQNNGV. The CDR3 coding sequence is TGTGCCAGCAGCTTAGATCAGTACAGACGGAGCACTGAAGCTTTCTTT. The encoded protein is CASSLDQYRRSTEAFF. Together with reference TRBV11-2 and TRBJ1-1, the CDR3 gives the full variable domain: EAGVAQSPRYKIIEKRQSVAFWCNPISGHATLYWYQQILGQGPKLLIQFQNNGVVDDSQLPKDRFSAERLKGVDSTLKIQPAKLEDSAVYLCASSLDQYRRSTEAFFGQGTRLTVV.

This clonotype was recorded many times. The J gene is TRBJ2-5, the V gene TRBV5-6; TRBD2 matches 13 bases. There are 14 residues in the CDR3. The V gene's germline CDR1 is SGHDT and CDR2 YYEEEE. With V trimmed by 6 bases and J by 5 bases, 4 bases remained unmatched. CDR3 amino acids: CASIRTSGGETQYF. The CDR3 region has the DNA TGTGCCAGCATTCGGACTAGCGGGGGTGAGACCCAGTACTTC. Supplemented by reference TRBV5-6 and TRBJ2-5, the full variable domain reads DAGVTQSPTHLIKTRGQQVTLRCSPKSGHDTVSWYQQALGQGPQFIFQYYEEEERQRGNFPDRFSGHQFPNYSSELNVNALLLGDSALYLCASIRTSGGETQYFGPGTRLLVL.

This clonotype was seen many times. The rearrangement links TRBV5-1 to TRBJ2-3, with no clear D. This CDR3 is 17 amino acids long. V was pared by 0 bases and J by 3 bases, with 17 bases between. In germline, CDR1 is SGHRS, CDR2 YFSETQ. The CDR3 DNA reads TGCGCCAGCAGCTTGGCCAGAGAGGCTCTCCTAACAGATACGCAGTATTTT. Its protein product is CASSLAREALLTDTQYF.

This clonotype was detected ten times or more. The chain has TRBV5-1 and TRBJ2-7, with D possibly being TRBD2 (6 bases). In germline, CDR1 is SGHRS, CDR2 YFSETQ. Trimming pared 0 bases from V and 3 bases from J, leaving 7 bases between. The CDR3 has 13 residues. The CDR3 here is CASSLVGGYEQYF. In DNA form, the CDR3 reads TGCGCCAGCAGCTTGGTGGGAGGCTACGAGCAGTACTTC.

This clonotype has a count of ten or more. J is TRBJ2-2 and V is TRBV12-5, with D perhaps matching TRBD1 (5 bases). The CDR3 consists of 14 residues. V was clipped by 5 bases and J by 6 bases, with 13 bases between them. Germline CDR1 LGHNT, CDR2 FRNRAP. CDR3 region: CASGLRVPAGELFF. The CDR3 DNA sequence: TGTGCTAGTGGTCTCAGGGTACCAGCCGGGGAGCTGTTTTTT. Drawing the rest from reference TRBV12-5 and TRBJ2-2, the complete variable domain is DARVTQTPRHKVTEMGQEVTMRCQPILGHNTVFWYRQTMMQGLELLAYFRNRAPLDDSGMPKDRFSAEMPDATLATLKIQPSEPRDSAVYFCASGLRVPAGELFFGEGSRLTVL.

This clonotype has at least ten counts. The rearrangement links TRBV5-1 to TRBJ2-1; 8 positions agree with TRBD1. Germline V CDR1 and CDR2: SGHRS, YFSETQ. The CDR3 has 13 residues. V was clipped by 4 bases and J by 12 bases; unmatched bases: 9. CDR3 sequence reads: CASSEDREGGQFF. The DNA for the CDR3 is TGCGCCAGCAGCGAGGACAGGGAAGGCGGGCAGTTCTTC.

This clonotype occurred many times. This sequence joins TRBV5-1 and TRBJ2-2; D is perhaps TRBD1 (5 bases). The germline V and J ends were trimmed by 4 bases and 4 bases, with 8 bases remaining between them. This CDR3 is 13 amino acids long. The germline V gene encodes CDR1 SGHRS and CDR2 YFSETQ. The CDR3 loop is CASSLGVTGELFF. CDR3 DNA sequence: TGCGCCAGCAGCCTAGGGGTCACCGGGGAGCTGTTTTTT.

There are many counts of this clonotype. The chain joins TRBV6-1 to TRBJ2-5; D is perhaps TRBD2 (6 bases). V was cut by 2 bases and J by 10 bases, with 11 bases left in between. There are 12 residues in the CDR3. Germline CDR1 MNHNS, CDR2 SASEGT. The DNA of the CDR3 is TGTGCCAGCAGTGAACCCCCCGGGGGCCAGTACTTC. This translates into CASSEPPGGQYF.

This clonotype occurred many times. The chain links TRBV20-1 to TRBJ1-2, with D unresolved. Between the trimmed V and J ends, which lost 8 bases and 4 bases, there was a span of 5 bases. This CDR3 region has 9 residues. The germline CDR1 and CDR2 sequences are DFQATT and SNEGSKA (reference sequence). The CDR3 sequence is CSTGYGYTF. Written as DNA, the CDR3 is TGCAGTACTGGCTATGGCTACACCTTC.